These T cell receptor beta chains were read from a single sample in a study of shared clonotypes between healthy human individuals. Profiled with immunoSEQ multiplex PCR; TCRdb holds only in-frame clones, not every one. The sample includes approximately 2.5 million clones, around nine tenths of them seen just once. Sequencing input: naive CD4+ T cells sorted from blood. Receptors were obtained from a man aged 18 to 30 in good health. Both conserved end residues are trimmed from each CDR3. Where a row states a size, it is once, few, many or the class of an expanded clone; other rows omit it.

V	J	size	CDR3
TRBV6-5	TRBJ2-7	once	ASSFRSTSGSYEQY
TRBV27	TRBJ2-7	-	ASSLRTGSHEQY
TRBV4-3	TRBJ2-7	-	ASSQAGTSATVQY
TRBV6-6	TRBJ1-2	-	ASSLTGWGYT
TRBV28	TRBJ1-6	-	ASSLSRGDYNSPLH
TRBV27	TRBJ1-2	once	ASSAGQGLNYGYT
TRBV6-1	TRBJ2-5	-	ASSEMAITLGTQY
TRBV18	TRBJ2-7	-	ASSPKPSLSIVSYEQY
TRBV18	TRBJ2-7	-	ASSPPGTGSYEQY
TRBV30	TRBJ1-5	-	AWSLPLGEPQH
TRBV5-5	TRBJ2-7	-	ASSQDSFYEWQY
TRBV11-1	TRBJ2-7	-	ASSFGTTSYEQY
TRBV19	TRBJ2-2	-	ASKTDRITGELF
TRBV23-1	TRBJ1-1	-	ASSPQFQGARTEAF
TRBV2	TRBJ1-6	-	ASGPQGAYNSPLH
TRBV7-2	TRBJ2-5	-	ASSQGGGETQY
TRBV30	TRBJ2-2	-	AWSRGTGELF
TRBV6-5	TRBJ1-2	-	ASSTTGYGYT
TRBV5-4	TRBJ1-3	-	ASSSYGQNFGNTIY
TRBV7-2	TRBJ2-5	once	ASSPSGGTQY
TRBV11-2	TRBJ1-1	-	ASTTEAQWTEAF
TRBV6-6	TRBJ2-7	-	ASSPWTGAEEQY
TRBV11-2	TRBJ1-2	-	ASSSDRGGQSGYT
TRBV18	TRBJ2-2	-	ASSPQGNGELF
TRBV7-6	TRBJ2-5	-	ASREGQGARETQY
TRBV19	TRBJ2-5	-	ATGTSGGLETQY
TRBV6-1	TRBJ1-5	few	ASSARRTDNQPQH
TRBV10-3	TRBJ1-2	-	AISPGQGNYGYT
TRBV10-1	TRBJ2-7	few	ASSERGFEQY
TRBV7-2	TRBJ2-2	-	ASSRGGTGELF
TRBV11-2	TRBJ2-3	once	ASSLDPIPGASTDTQY
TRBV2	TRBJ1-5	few	ASKLQGNQPQH
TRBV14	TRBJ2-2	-	ASSQNRVGELF
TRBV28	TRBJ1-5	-	ASSFLGPGSNQPQH
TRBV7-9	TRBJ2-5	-	ASRLAGGPGQETQY
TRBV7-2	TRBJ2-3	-	ASTRVQGRGTDTQY
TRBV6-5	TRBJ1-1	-	ASSYSSPTAEAF
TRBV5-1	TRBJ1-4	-	ASSPTYRATNEKLF
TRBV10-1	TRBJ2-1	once	ASSLGQGTYNEQF
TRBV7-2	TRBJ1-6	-	ASSQGHNNSPLH
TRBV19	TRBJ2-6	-	ASSITYAQAGANVLT
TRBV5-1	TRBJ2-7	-	ASSLRTDRPIEQY
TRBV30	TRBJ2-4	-	AWSVGTVAKNIQY
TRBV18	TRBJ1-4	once	ASSPRMGDSTNEKLF
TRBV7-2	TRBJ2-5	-	ASSLRDRQETQY
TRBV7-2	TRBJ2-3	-	ANSRYSDTQY